This T cell receptor (beta chain) was retrieved from a study of T-cell reconstitution after alpha-beta-depleted transplantation in children. CDR1 and CDR2 (germline): SSHAT, FNYEAQ (reference sequence). The CDR3 has 15 amino acids. The trim removed 5 bases at V and 5 bases at J, leaving 11 bases unmatched. The TCRbeta library incorporated unique molecular identifiers. TCRdb recomputed calls from the PCR reads with MiXCR, one row per CDR3 protein. Among some 600,000 distinct CDR3 sequences listed, around 17% were seen once. Sequences were derived from PBMCs from the stem cell graft donor, sampled from the stem cell graft. The clonotype was recovered from a human donor who donated a stem cell graft to a child with acute myeloid leukemia. The chain links TRBV7-7 to TRBJ2-5, with TRBD2 identical over 7 bases. The CDR3 loop is CASSAAGVHHETQYF. DNA of the CDR3: TGTGCCAGCAGCGCGGCGGGGGTTCATCACGAGACCCAGTACTTC.